These 27 T cell receptor beta chains originate from one sample sequenced in a study of a mutant IDH1 vaccine in newly diagnosed glioma. Time point reported: week 23, last vaccination. What each vaccine dose contained was 300 ug of mutant IDH1 20-mer peptide, accompanied by topical imiquimod. Which antigens these TCRs recognize remains unknown. The assay was immunoSEQ multiplex PCR, and TCRdb's table has in-frame clones only and misses some. The table has 9,000 to 13,000 clones, about 91% seen once. This specimen was PBMCs, taken from a glioma patient whose treatment included an IDH1 peptide vaccine. The receptors stem from a middle-aged woman with glioma. Some clones in this sample may be carry-over from other donors' samples.

The CDR3, as DNA: TGTGCCAGCAGCTTAGCGGGGCGCAGCTCTGGGGCCAACGTCCTGACTTTC. Its protein product is CASSLAGRSSGANVLTF. This chain uses TRBV7-2 with TRBJ2-6; D possibly corresponds to TRBD1 (5 bases). The CDR3 extends over 17 amino acids. V lost 0 bases to trimming and J lost 0 bases, with 9 bases between them. Germline-derived CDR1 and CDR2 are SGHTA and FQGNSA.

This clone was found a few times. The chain joins TRBV9 to TRBJ1-4; perhaps TRBD1 as D (5 bases). This CDR3 is built from 16 residues. The V and J ends lost 1 base and 3 bases respectively, with 13 bases between them. Germline V lookup: CDR1 SGDLS, CDR2 YYNGEE. CDR3 amino acids: CASSVTGYPSNEKLFF. CDR3 nucleotide sequence: TGTGCCAGCAGCGTAACAGGTTATCCTTCTAATGAAAAACTGTTTTTT. Together with reference TRBV9 and TRBJ1-4, the CDR3 gives the full variable domain: DSGVTQTPKHLITATGQRVTLRCSPRSGDLSVYWYQQSLDQGLQFLIQYYNGEERAKGNILERFSAQQFPDLHSELNLSSLELGDSALYFCASSVTGYPSNEKLFFGSGTQLSVL.

The J gene is TRBJ2-5, the V gene TRBV5-1, with 7 bases that match TRBD2. Germline CDR1 SGHRS, CDR2 YFSETQ. V shed 4 bases and J 5 bases; nucleotides not matched to a gene: 11. CDR3 length: 15 residues. The CDR3 loop reads CASSLGRTGGETQYF. In DNA, the CDR3 is TGCGCCAGCAGCCTAGGACGGACCGGGGGGGAGACCCAGTACTTC.

This rearrangement joins TRBV27 to TRBJ1-5; D unresolved. This CDR3 region has 14 residues. With 6 bases removed from V and 6 bases from J, the gap between germline ends came to 15 bases. From germline, CDR1 is MNHEY and CDR2 SMNVEV (reference sequence). The CDR3, as DNA: TGTGCCAGCAGCTCCTCGGTTAGGAGTCAGCCCCAGCATTTT. Encoded protein: CASSSSVRSQPQHF.

This chain links TRBV7-6 with TRBJ2-1; TRBD1 agrees at 7 bases. Trimming at V came to 5 bases and at J to 10 bases, leaving 5 bases not matched to a gene. The V gene's germline CDR1 is SGHVS and CDR2 FNYEAQ. The CDR3 has 12 amino acids. CDR3 bases: TGTGCCAGCAGCCGACAGGGATACGAGCAGTTCTTC. This translates into CASSRQGYEQFF.

This clone came up a few times. This chain's CDR3 is CASSDRGNEAFF. The DNA for the CDR3 is TGTGCCAGCAGTGATAGGGGGAATGAAGCTTTCTTT. The chain employs TRBV25-1 and TRBJ1-1; tentative D call: TRBD1 (6 bases). V lost 3 bases and J lost 7, with 9 bases in between. The CDR3 sequence is 12 residues long. Germline V gives CDR1 MGHDK, CDR2 SYGVNS.

The chain uses TRBV29-1 and TRBJ1-1; maybe TRBD1 (5 bases). The CDR3 covers 17 residues. Germline V gene sequence: CDR1 SQVTM, CDR2 ANQGSEA. Deletions cut 2 bases from V and 2 bases from J, with 21 bases between. CDR3 sequence: CSVESRGSTPPNTEAFF. As DNA, the CDR3 is TGCAGCGTTGAAAGTAGGGGATCAACTCCTCCAAACACTGAAGCTTTCTTT. Together with reference TRBV29-1 and TRBJ1-1, the CDR3 gives the full variable domain: SAVISQKPSRDICQRGTSLTIQCQVDSQVTMMFWYRQQPGQSLTLIATANQGSEATYESGFVIDKFPISRPNLTFSTLTVSNMSPEDSSIYLCSVESRGSTPPNTEAFFGQGTRLTVV.

The chain recombines TRBV2 with TRBJ2-5; the match to TRBD1 covers 9 bases. V shed 0 bases and J 3 bases; nucleotides not matched to a gene: 2. The CDR3 has 15 residues. Germline CDR1 reads SNHLY; CDR2 reads FYNNEI. The CDR3 region is CASSEADRGEETQYF. The CDR3 coding sequence is TGTGCCAGCAGTGAAGCCGACAGGGGGGAAGAGACCCAGTACTTC.

The chain has TRBV6-6 and TRBJ2-7; no reliable D call. V was shortened by 8 bases and J by 3 bases, with 14 bases between the two germline ends. Looked up from germline, CDR1 is MNHNY and CDR2 is SVGAGI (reference sequence). This CDR3 has 13 amino acids. DNA of the CDR3: TGTGCCAGCGTGGCAGCCACTGGCTACGAGCAGTACTTC. Translated: CASVAATGYEQYF.

The chain has TRBV13 and TRBJ2-2, with a tentative D call TRBD1 (5 bases). This CDR3 is 16 amino acids long. V was trimmed by 0 bases and J by 3 bases, leaving 11 bases between them. Germline loops: CDR1 PRHDT, CDR2 FYEKMQ (reference sequence). CDR3 residues: CASSLGLTGYTGELFF. The CDR3 DNA follows: TGTGCCAGCAGCTTAGGCCTTACAGGATACACCGGGGAGCTGTTTTTT.

The V and J genes are TRBV12-2 and TRBJ1-1. TRBV12-2 is labeled a pseudogene. The CDR3 extends over 15 amino acids. DNA for the CDR3: TGTGCAAGTCGCTCCGCGAGAGACTGGAACACTGAAGCTTTCTTT. Residues: CASRSARDWNTEAFF.

The sample holds one count of this clone. V and J are TRBV15 and TRBJ2-7; D not resolved. V lost 4 bases, J lost 9 bases, and 22 bases lay in between. CDR3 size: 15 residues. The germline CDR1 and CDR2 sequences are LNHNV and YYDKDF (reference sequence). The CDR3 loop is CATSKSSWDIRRQYF. As DNA, the CDR3 is TGTGCCACCAGCAAGAGTTCGTGGGATATCAGACGGCAGTACTTC.

This clone was seen only once. The chain combines TRBV6-1 with TRBJ1-2; TRBD1 might be the D (6 bases). Germline V CDR1 and CDR2: MNHNS, SASEGT. The CDR3 loop spans 13 amino acids. Trimming cost V 6 bases and J 6 bases, with 14 bases left between them. CDR3 sequence reads: CASRGHSEDGYTF. As DNA, the CDR3 is TGTGCCAGCAGGGGACACTCCGAGGATGGCTACACCTTC.

The chain joins TRBV13 to TRBJ1-1, with D possibly being TRBD1 (5 bases). Germline assignment: CDR1 PRHDT and CDR2 FYEKMQ (reference sequence). This CDR3 region has 13 residues. V lost 5 bases and J lost 8, with 15 bases in between. In nucleotides, the CDR3 is TGTGCCAGCAGCCCCCCGGGGAGGGGAGAAGCTTTCTTT. This encodes CASSPPGRGEAFF.

CDR3 nucleotides: TGCGCCAGCAGCCGAGGGGGGGCGTACGAGCAGTACTTC. It codes for CASSRGGAYEQYF. The V and J genes are TRBV5-1 and TRBJ2-7; possible D gene TRBD2, 7 bases. In germline, CDR1 is SGHRS, CDR2 YFSETQ. The CDR3 covers 13 residues. Trimming removed 4 bases from V and 4 bases from J, with 12 bases in between.

V usage is TRBV27 and J usage is TRBJ1-1; no clear D. Looked up from germline, CDR1 is MNHEY and CDR2 is SMNVEV (reference sequence). The CDR3 spans 13 residues. V lost 8 bases and J lost 1, with 11 bases in between. CDR3 sequence: CASGLRQNTEAFF. CDR3 DNA sequence: TGTGCCAGCGGCCTGCGCCAGAACACTGAAGCTTTCTTT.

V is TRBV13 and J is TRBJ2-7; TRBD1 might be the D (6 bases). V lost 4 bases and J lost 4, with 17 bases in between. The germline V gene encodes CDR1 PRHDT and CDR2 FYEKMQ (reference sequence). This CDR3 is built from 15 residues. Here the CDR3 reads CASSSDRTGQYEQYF. CDR3 DNA: TGTGCCAGCAGCTCAGACAGGACGGGGCAATACGAGCAGTACTTC.

V is TRBV5-1 and J is TRBJ2-7, with TRBD1 identical over 10 bases. This CDR3 has 15 residues. With 0 bases clipped from V and 2 bases from J, the junction kept 2 bases outside the gene matches. The germline gives CDR1 SGHRS, CDR2 YFSETQ. The DNA of the CDR3 is TGCGCCAGCAGCTTGGGGACAGGGGGTACCTACGAGCAGTACTTC. As protein: CASSLGTGGTYEQYF. Variable domain in full (rest from reference TRBV5-1 and TRBJ2-7): KAGVTQTPRYLIKTRGQQVTLSCSPISGHRSVSWYQQTPGQGLQFLFEYFSETQRNKGNFPGRFSGRQFSNSRSEMNVSTLELGDSALYLCASSLGTGGTYEQYFGPGTRLTVT.

The V and J genes are TRBV29-1 and TRBJ2-1; a possible D gene is TRBD1 (6 bases). The CDR3 has 13 amino acids. The germline CDR1 and CDR2 sequences are SQVTM and ANQGSEA. With 6 bases removed from V and 3 bases from J, the gap between germline ends came to 12 bases. The CDR3 DNA sequence: TGCAGCGTCGACGGACAGTTCTACAATGAGCAGTTCTTC. Its protein product is CSVDGQFYNEQFF.

The chain recombines TRBV18 with TRBJ1-5; 7 bases are shared with TRBD1. Per the germline V gene, CDR1 is KGHSH and CDR2 is LQKENI. The V and J ends lost 6 bases and 6 bases, in that order; junction bases with no gene match: 5. The CDR3 has 13 amino acids. CDR3 protein: CASSRQGGQPQHF. Written as DNA, the CDR3 is TGTGCCAGCTCCCGACAGGGAGGTCAGCCCCAGCATTTT.

The V gene is TRBV6-4, the J gene TRBJ1-2; D might be TRBD1 (5 bases). Looked up from germline, CDR1 is MRHNA and CDR2 is SNTAGT. The CDR3 sequence is 16 residues long. V lost 0 bases and J lost 8, with 19 bases in between. The CDR3 here is CASSDSAEWGTGGYTF. The CDR3 nucleotides are TGTGCCAGCAGTGACTCCGCAGAATGGGGCACGGGGGGCTACACCTTC.

This sequence joins TRBV2 and TRBJ2-1; D uncertain. Trimming cost V 4 bases and J 5 bases, with 6 bases left between them. The V gene's germline CDR1 is SNHLY and CDR2 FYNNEI. The CDR3 extends over 12 amino acids. The CDR3: CASSGLHNEQFF. CDR3 bases: TGTGCCAGCAGTGGACTGCACAATGAGCAGTTCTTC.

CDR3 coding DNA: TGTGCCAGCAGCGTAGCCCGGAGCGGGGCCAATGAGCAGTTCTTC. Translation: CASSVARSGANEQFF. This chain links TRBV9 with TRBJ2-1; 7 positions match TRBD2. The germline V gene encodes CDR1 SGDLS and CDR2 YYNGEE. V was pared by 0 bases and J by 6 bases, with 6 bases of the junction left unmatched. The CDR3 sequence is 15 residues long.

A few counts support this clone. The CDR3 DNA sequence: TGTGCCAGCAGCCACTTGGTCATCCTCGACGGTGAAAAACTGTTTTTT. Translation gives CASSHLVILDGEKLFF. The chain combines TRBV4-2 with TRBJ1-4; D call uncertain. Trimming took 3 bases from V and 7 from J, leaving 18 bases between them. The CDR3 loop spans 16 amino acids. From germline, CDR1 is LGHNA and CDR2 YNFKEQ.

The V call is TRBV6-1, the J call TRBJ1-6, with D possibly matching TRBD1 (5 bases). The CDR3 totals 17 residues. V gave up 0 bases and J gave up 9 bases, with 18 bases separating them. Germline CDR1 and CDR2: MNHNS and SASEGT. This CDR3 reads CASSEAEGAPRSSPLHF. The CDR3 DNA sequence: TGTGCCAGCAGTGAAGCGGAAGGGGCACCCCGATCTTCACCCCTCCACTTT.

The chain is built from TRBV10-3 and TRBJ1-2, with a weak D call TRBD1 (5 bases). The ends were cut back, 3 bases at V and 0 bases at J, with 11 bases in the middle. Germline CDR1 and CDR2: ENHRY and SYGVKD. There are 15 residues in the CDR3. Here the CDR3 DNA reads TGTGCCATCAGTGATAGGGGCAGCACTAACTATGGCTACACCTTC. This gives the protein CAISDRGSTNYGYTF.

The chain carries TRBV19 and TRBJ2-2; D call uncertain. The CDR3 spans 13 residues. The V end was cut by 7 bases, the J end by 6 bases, with 12 bases between. The germline CDR1 and CDR2 sequences are LNHDA and SQIVND (reference sequence). This CDR3 is CASTSRVAGELFF. The CDR3 DNA reads as TGTGCCAGTACCTCAAGGGTAGCCGGGGAGCTGTTTTTT.